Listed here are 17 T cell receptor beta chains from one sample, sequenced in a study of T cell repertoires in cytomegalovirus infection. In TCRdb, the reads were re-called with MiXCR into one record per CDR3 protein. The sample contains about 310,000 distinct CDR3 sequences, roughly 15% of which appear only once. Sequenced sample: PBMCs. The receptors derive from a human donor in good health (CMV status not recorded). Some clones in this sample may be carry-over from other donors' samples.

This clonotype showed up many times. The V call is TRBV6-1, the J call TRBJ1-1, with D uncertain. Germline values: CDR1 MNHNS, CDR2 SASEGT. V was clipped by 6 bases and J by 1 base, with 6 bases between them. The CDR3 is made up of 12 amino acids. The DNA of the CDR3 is TGTGCCAGCAGCGACCAGAACACTGAAGCTTTCTTT. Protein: CASSDQNTEAFF.

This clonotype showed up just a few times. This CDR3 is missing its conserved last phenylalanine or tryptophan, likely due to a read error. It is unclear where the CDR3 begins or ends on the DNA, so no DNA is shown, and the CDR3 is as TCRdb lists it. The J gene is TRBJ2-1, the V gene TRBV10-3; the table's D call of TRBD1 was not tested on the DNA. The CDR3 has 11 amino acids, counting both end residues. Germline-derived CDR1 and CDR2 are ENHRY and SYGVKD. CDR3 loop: CAIIEDRLLTM.

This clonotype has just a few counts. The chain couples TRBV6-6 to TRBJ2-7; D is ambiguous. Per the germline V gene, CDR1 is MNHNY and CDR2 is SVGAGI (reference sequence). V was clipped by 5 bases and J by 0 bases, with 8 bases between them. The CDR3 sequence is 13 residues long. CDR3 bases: TGTGCCAGCAGTGGTATCAGCTCCTACGAGCAGTACTTC. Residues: CASSGISSYEQYF.

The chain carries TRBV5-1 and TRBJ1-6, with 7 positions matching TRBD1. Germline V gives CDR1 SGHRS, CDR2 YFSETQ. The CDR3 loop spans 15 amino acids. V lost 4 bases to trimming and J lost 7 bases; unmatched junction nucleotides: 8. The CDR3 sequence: CASSGAPGQNSPLHF. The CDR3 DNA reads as TGCGCCAGCAGCGGGGCCCCGGGACAGAATTCACCCCTCCACTTT.

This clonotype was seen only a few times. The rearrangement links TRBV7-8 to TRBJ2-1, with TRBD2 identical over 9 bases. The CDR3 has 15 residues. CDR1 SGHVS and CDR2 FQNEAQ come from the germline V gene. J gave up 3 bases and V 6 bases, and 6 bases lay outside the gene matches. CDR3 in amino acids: CASRPGTSSYNEQFF. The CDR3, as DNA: TGTGCCAGCAGACCCGGGACTAGCAGCTACAATGAGCAGTTCTTC.

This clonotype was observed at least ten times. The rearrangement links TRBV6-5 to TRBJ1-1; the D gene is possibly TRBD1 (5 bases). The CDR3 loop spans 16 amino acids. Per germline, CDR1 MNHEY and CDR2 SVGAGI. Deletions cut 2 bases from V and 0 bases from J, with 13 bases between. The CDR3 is CASSYRGSSMNTEAFF. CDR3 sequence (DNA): TGTGCCAGCAGTTACAGGGGTTCGTCCATGAACACTGAAGCTTTCTTT.

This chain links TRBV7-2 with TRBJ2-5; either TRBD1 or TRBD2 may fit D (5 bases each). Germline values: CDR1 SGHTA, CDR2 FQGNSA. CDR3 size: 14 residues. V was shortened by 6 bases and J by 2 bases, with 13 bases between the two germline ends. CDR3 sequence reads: CASSLSGRQETQYF. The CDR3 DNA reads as TGTGCCAGCAGTCTTTCGGGGCGACAAGAGACCCAGTACTTC.

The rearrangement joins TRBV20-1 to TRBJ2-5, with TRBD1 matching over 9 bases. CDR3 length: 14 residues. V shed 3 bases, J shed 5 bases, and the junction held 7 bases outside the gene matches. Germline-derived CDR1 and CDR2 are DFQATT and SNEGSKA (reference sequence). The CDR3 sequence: CSASVTGGVETQYF. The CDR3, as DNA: TGCAGTGCTAGTGTCACAGGGGGCGTGGAGACCCAGTACTTC.

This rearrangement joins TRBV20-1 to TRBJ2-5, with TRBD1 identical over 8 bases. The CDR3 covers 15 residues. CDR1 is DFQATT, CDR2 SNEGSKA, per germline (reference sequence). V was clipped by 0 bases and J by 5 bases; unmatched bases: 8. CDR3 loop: CSARDVRTGRETQYF. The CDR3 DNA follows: TGCAGTGCTAGAGATGTTAGGACAGGGAGGGAGACCCAGTACTTC.

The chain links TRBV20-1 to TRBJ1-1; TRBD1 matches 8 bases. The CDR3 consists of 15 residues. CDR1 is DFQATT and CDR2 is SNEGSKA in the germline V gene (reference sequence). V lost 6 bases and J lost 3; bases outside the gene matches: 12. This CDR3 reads CSAGGPDRGYTEAFF. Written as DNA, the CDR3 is TGCAGTGCGGGGGGGCCCGACAGGGGTTACACTGAAGCTTTCTTT.

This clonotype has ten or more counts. This chain's CDR3 is CASSLASGTGGLIPTRFNEQFF. The CDR3, as DNA: TGTGCCAGCAGCTTAGCCTCCGGGACAGGGGGTTTAATACCTACACGTTTCAATGAGCAGTTCTTC. This chain uses TRBV7-6 with TRBJ2-1; TRBD1 matches at 11 bases. The CDR3 has 22 amino acids. Germline V gene data show CDR1 as SGHVS and CDR2 as FNYEAQ. With V trimmed by 0 bases and J by 6 bases, 22 bases remained unmatched.

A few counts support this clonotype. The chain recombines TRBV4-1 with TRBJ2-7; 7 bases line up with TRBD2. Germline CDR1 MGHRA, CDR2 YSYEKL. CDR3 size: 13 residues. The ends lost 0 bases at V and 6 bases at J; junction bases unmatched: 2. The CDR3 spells CASSQDGRLEQYF. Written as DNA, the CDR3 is TGCGCCAGCAGCCAAGACGGGAGGCTCGAGCAGTACTTC.

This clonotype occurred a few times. The CDR3 nucleotides read TGTGCCAGCAGCCAAGATGATGACCATTCGGGCTATGGCTACACCTTC. This translates into CASSQDDDHSGYGYTF. The rearrangement joins TRBV4-2 to TRBJ1-2; no reliable D call. The CDR3 has 16 residues. Deletions cut 0 bases from V and 4 bases from J, with 15 bases between. Germline V gives CDR1 LGHNA, CDR2 YNFKEQ.

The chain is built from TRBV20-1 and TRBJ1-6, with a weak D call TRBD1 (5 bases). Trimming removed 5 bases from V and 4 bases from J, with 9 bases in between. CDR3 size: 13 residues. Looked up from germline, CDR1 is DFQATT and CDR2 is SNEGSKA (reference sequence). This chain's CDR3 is CSALTVYNSPLHF. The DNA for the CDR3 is TGCAGTGCTCTGACAGTTTATAATTCACCCCTCCACTTT.

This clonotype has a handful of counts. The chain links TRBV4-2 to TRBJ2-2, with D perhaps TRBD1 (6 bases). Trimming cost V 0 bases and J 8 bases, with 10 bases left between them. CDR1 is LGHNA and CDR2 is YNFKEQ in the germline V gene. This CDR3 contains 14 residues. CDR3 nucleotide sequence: TGTGCCAGCAGCCAAGAAGGGGGAGCGGGGGAGCTGTTTTTT. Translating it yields CASSQEGGAGELFF.

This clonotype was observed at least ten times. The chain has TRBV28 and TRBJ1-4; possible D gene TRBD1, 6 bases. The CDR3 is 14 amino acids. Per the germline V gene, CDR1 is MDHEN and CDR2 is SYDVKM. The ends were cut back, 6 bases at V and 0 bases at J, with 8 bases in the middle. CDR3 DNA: TGTGCCAGCAGACGGACAGCAACTAATGAAAAACTGTTTTTT. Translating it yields CASRRTATNEKLFF.

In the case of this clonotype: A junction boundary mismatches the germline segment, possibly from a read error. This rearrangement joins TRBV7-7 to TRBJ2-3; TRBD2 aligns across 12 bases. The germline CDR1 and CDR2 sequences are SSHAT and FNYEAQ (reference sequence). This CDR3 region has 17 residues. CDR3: CASSLGRTSGGTDTQYF. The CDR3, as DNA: TGTGCTAGCAGCTTAGGAAGGACTAGCGGGGGCACAGATACGCAGTATTTT.